This T cell receptor beta chain appears in the sequencing data of a study of blood T cell repertoires in COVID-19. Whole-study context: Material from acute and convalescent COVID-19 was sourced from the United States, Italy and Spain. T cells, B-cell-depleted T cells, or PBMCs supplied cDNA or gDNA.

The V and J ends lost 3 bases and 2 bases, in that order; junction bases with no gene match: 6. The CDR3 extends over 16 amino acids. The germline gives CDR1 MGHRA, CDR2 YSYEKL. Per the study methods: Reference gene primer amplification in the assay estimated nucleated cell counts. TCRdb's table, derived via immunoSEQ multiplex PCR, lists solely in-frame clones and lacks some. V, J and clone size reflect that table, while D and trimming were determined from the DNA. Here the sample spans about 170,000 clones, around four fifths being singletons. This clonotype originated in a woman aged 80 or older with COVID-19, enrolled during active disease. This rearrangement joins TRBV4-1 to TRBJ2-5; 10 positions match TRBD1. The sequenced material came from peripheral blood. The CDR3 bases are TGCGCCAGCAGCCAGGACCGGGACAGGGGTCAAGAGACCCAGTACTTC. Its protein product is CASSQDRDRGQETQYF.